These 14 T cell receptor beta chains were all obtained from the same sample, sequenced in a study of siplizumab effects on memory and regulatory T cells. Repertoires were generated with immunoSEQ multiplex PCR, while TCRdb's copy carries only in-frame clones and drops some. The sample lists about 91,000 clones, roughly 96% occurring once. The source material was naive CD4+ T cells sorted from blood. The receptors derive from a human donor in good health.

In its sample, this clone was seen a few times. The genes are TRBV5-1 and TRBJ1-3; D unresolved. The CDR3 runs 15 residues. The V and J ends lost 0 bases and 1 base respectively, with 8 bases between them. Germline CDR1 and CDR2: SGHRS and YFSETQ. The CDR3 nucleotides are TGCGCCAGCAGCTTGGGTATGGGATCTGGAAACACCATATATTTT. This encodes CASSLGMGSGNTIYF.

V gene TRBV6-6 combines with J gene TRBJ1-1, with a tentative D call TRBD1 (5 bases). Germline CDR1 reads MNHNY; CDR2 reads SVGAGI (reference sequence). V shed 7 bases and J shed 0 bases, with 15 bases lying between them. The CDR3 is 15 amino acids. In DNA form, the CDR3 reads TGTGCCAGCATCAGACCGGGACGGCTGAACACTGAAGCTTTCTTT. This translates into CASIRPGRLNTEAFF.

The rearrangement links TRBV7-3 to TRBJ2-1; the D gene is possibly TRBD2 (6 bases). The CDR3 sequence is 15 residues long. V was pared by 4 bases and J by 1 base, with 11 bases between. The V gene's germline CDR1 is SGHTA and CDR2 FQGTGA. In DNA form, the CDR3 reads TGTGCCAGCAGCTCAGTGGGGGGATCCTACAATGAGCAGTTCTTC. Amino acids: CASSSVGGSYNEQFF.

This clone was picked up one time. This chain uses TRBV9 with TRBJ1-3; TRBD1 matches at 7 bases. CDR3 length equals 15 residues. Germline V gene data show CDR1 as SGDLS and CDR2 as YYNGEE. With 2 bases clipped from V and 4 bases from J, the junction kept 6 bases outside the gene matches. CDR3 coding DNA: TGTGCCAGCAGCGTTGGGCTGGACAGGGGAAACACCATATATTTT. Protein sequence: CASSVGLDRGNTIYF. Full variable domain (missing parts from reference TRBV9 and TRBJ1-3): DSGVTQTPKHLITATGQRVTLRCSPRSGDLSVYWYQQSLDQGLQFLIQYYNGEERAKGNILERFSAQQFPDLHSELNLSSLELGDSALYFCASSVGLDRGNTIYFGEGSWLTVV.

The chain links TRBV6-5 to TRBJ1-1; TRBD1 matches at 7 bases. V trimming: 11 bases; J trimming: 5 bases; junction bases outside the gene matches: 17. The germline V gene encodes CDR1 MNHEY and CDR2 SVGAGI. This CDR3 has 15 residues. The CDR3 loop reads CAVHGRQGRGTEAFF. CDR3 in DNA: TGTGCCGTCCACGGGCGACAGGGTCGGGGGACTGAAGCTTTCTTT.

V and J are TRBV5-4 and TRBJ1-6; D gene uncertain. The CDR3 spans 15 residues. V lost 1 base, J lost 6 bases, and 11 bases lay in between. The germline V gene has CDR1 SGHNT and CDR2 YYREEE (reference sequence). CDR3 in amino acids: CASSLIGQSNSPLHF. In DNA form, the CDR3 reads TGTGCCAGCAGCTTGATTGGCCAGTCTAATTCACCCCTCCACTTT.

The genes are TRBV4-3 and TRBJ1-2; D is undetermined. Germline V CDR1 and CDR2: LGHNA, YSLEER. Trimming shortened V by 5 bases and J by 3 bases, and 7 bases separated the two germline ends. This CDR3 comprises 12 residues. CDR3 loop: CASSRQHYGYTF. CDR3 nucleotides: TGCGCCAGCAGCAGGCAGCACTATGGCTACACCTTC.

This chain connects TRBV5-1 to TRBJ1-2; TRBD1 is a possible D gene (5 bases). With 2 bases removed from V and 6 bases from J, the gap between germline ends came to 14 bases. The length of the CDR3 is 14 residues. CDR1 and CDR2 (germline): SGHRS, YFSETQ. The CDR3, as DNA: TGCGCCAGCAGCTTAGACGGGCTGGGGGATGGCTACACCTTC. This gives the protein CASSLDGLGDGYTF.

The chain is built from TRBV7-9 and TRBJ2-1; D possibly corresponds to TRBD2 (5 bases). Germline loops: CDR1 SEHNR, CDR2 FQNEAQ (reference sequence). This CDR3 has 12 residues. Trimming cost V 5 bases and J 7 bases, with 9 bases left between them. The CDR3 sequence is CASSELANEQFF. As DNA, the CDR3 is TGTGCCAGCAGCGAGCTAGCAAATGAGCAGTTCTTC.

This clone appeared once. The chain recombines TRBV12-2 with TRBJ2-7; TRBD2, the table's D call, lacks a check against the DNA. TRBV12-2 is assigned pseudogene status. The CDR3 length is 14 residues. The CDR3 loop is CASRLRAEAYEQYF. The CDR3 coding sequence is TGTGCAAGTCGGCTTAGAGCGGAAGCCTACGAGCAGTACTTC.

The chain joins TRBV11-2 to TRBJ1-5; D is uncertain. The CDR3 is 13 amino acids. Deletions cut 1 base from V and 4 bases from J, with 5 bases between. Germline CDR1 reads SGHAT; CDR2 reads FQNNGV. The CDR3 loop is CASSLVVNQPQHF. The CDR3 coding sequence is TGTGCCAGCAGCTTAGTGGTAAATCAGCCCCAGCATTTT. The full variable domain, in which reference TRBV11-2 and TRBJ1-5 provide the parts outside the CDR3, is EAGVAQSPRYKIIEKRQSVAFWCNPISGHATLYWYQQILGQGPKLLIQFQNNGVVDDSQLPKDRFSAERLKGVDSTLKIQPAKLEDSAVYLCASSLVVNQPQHFGDGTRLSIL.

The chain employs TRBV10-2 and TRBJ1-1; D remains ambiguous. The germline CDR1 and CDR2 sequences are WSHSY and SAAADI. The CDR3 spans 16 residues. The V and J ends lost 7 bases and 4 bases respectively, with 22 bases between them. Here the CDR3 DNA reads TGCGCCAGCACCCGGCAGTTGGCCCTTTTGGGCACTGAAGCTTTCTTT. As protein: CASTRQLALLGTEAFF.

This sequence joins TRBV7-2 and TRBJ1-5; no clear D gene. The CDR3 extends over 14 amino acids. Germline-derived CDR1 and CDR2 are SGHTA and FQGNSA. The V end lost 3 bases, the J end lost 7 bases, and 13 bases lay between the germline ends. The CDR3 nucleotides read TGTGCCAGCAGCTTGGGAGTTCCTGGGCAGCCCCAGCATTTT. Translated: CASSLGVPGQPQHF.

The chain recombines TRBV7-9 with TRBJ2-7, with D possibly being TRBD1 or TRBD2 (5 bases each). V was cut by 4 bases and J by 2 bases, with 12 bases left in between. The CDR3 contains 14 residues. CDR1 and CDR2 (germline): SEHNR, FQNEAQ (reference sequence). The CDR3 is CASSWGSPPYEQYF. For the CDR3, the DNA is TGTGCCAGCAGCTGGGGGAGTCCCCCCTACGAGCAGTACTTC.